This TCR beta chain was recorded in a study of T cell responses to AZD1222 COVID-19 vaccine (dated by TCRdb to 2020 to 2023). For the study in its entirety: A total of under 250 trial participants underwent TCR sequencing, of whom around 210 had received two doses of AZD1222 and roughly 26 had received two doses of the MenACWY control vaccine. Enrollment into the trials was organized by age into subgroups of 18-55, 56-69 and 70-plus years, and those subgroups contained roughly 150, 30 and 60 TCR-sequenced participants, respectively. General findings and caveats noted by the study authors: No day 14 peak-response samples were available, so repertoires were characterized only after the peak T cell response. Conclusions about previously exposed vaccinees are limited because only five to seven AZD1222 recipients were SARS-CoV-2 seropositive at baseline. CD4 TCRs associated with the vaccine covered the entire spike protein, and the dominant responses were in regions 160-218 and 743-854. Participants were mostly white British, with more females than males. The authors suggested clonal diversity may have been underestimated. Reportedly, close to half of the unique spike-specific TCRs recognized epitopes lying outside the regions that are mutated in the B.1.351 and B.1.1.7 variants. The 56-69-year group was small, and its depth increase did not reach significance, likely because of low power. A significant rise in spike-specific TCR breadth and depth was observed after two AZD1222 doses relative to day 0 and relative to MenACWY recipients.

What the time point label conveys for this sample: about 28 days (+/-7) after the second vaccine dose. AZD1222 recipients with second doses at about 4 weeks or about 12 weeks were pooled, because spike-specific TCR depth and breadth did not differ between schedules. The vaccinee samples were drawn from two UK trials, COV001 and COV002, one of which was a single-blind randomized controlled phase 2/3 trial testing AZD1222 (ChAdOx1 nCoV-19) in healthy adults. For TCRbeta chain sequencing, PBMC samples were collected from trial participants at day 0 and at day 28 after the second dose. The CDR3 regions of human TCRbeta chains were analyzed by immunosequencing. The source study handled its data this way. TCRs in the repertoires were matched against a reference library of SARS-CoV-2-specific TCRs that had been generated with the MIRA antigen-specificity platform. Breadth meant the fraction of unique TCRs that were SARS-CoV-2-associated, whereas depth meant the fraction of total T cells that were SARS-CoV-2-associated. Each spike-specific TCR was assigned to its reactive spike region and to a CD4 or CD8 class using the MIRA data. Log10-transformed breadth and depth values were compared by one-way ANOVA with Sidak's multiple comparisons tests. TCRdb carries this immuneACCESS record with in-frame sequences only. Its versions omit some clonotypes, under half of them owing to an unresolved V gene in the studies checked, with the rest unexplained. The V and J calls and the clone size are those of that table, but D and trimming were determined from the DNA. The sample data list more than 150,000 clones, and approximately 91% of these were observed just once. The ten largest clones represent around 2% of the sample.

Spanning cysteine to phenylalanine, the CDR3 consists of 9 amino acids. The sequence is cut down to CDR3 DNA, 27 bases in frame from base 1. CDR1 and CDR2, per the germline V gene, are WSHSY and SAAADI. V is pared back by 8 bases and J by 7 bases, with 3 bases lying between the germline termini. As concerns this clone: Its target antigen remains unknown. No much larger clone exists at a distance of one base, and base qualities are not known.

Rearrangement joined TRBV10-2 to TRBJ1-5; the D gene cannot be named for sure. Sequenced material: peripheral blood, taken 28 days after the second AZD1222 dose. The receptor was derived from an adult who received the AZD1222 COVID-19 vaccine. The nucleotide sequence is TGCGCCAGCGAGCAGCCCCAGCATTTT. Its coded protein is CASEQPQHF.